This is a list of T cell receptor beta chains from one sample in a study of response to subunit inactivated influenza vaccine. TCRdb used MiXCR to reprocess the RT-PCR reads, holding one entry per CDR3 protein. The sample holds 300,000 to 350,000 distinct CDR3 sequences, 21% seen once. The starting material was PBMCs from blood, obtained around 22 months after vaccination. These receptor sequences come from a man between 50 and 70 years old who received an inactivated influenza vaccine. CDR3s include the opening cysteine and the closing phenylalanine or tryptophan. Fields, in order: J gene, clone size, D gene, V gene, CDR3 protein, CDR3 DNA. A D gene is named only where the DNA matches it firmly. Clone size, where shown, is once, few, many, or a class for clones that have expanded.

J: TRBJ2-7; size: few; D: TRBD2; V: TRBV27; CDR3: CASSFRGLAGLYEQYF; DNA: TGTGCCAGCAGTTTCAGGGGACTAGCGGGTCTTTACGAGCAGTACTTC
J: TRBJ2-3; size: -; D: TRBD2; V: TRBV11-2; CDR3: CASSRTTRGGGGDTQYF; DNA: TGTGCCAGCAGCCGAACAACCCGAGGTGGCGGGGGAGATACGCAGTATTTT
J: TRBJ1-1; size: few; D: -; V: TRBV29-1; CDR3: CSATGPGAFF; DNA: TGCAGCGCTACCGGGCCTGGAGCTTTCTTT
J: TRBJ1-6; size: few; D: -; V: TRBV10-3; CDR3: CAISESTVRRVAPLHF; DNA: TGTGCCATCAGTGAGTCCACAGTCCGCCGTGTGGCACCCCTCCACTTT
J: TRBJ1-2; size: few; D: -; V: TRBV5-1; CDR3: CASSETLKGWGYTF; DNA: TGCGCCAGCAGCGAGACTTTGAAGGGCTGGGGCTACACCTTC
J: TRBJ1-5; size: -; D: TRBD1; V: TRBV18; CDR3: CASSPRAGGLASNQPQHF; DNA: TGTGCCAGCTCACCACGGGCAGGGGGATTAGCGAGCAATCAGCCCCAGCATTTT
J: TRBJ2-1; size: -; D: -; V: TRBV28; CDR3: CASSLSLRNEQFF; DNA: TGTGCCAGCAGCCTCTCGCTCCGGAATGAGCAGTTCTTC
J: TRBJ2-2; size: few; D: -; V: TRBV6-5; CDR3: CASSYSPSVGTLNTGELFF; DNA: TGTGCCAGCAGTTACTCTCCCTCCGTTGGAACCTTAAACACCGGGGAGCTGTTTTTT
J: TRBJ2-1; size: -; D: TRBD2; V: TRBV29-1; CDR3: CSAGLAKSSYNEQFF; DNA: TGCAGCGCGGGACTAGCGAAGAGCTCCTACAATGAGCAGTTCTTC
J: TRBJ2-7; size: -; D: -; V: TRBV29-1; CDR3: CSVLLGDSYEQYF; DNA: TGCAGCGTCCTTTTGGGGGACTCCTACGAGCAGTACTTC
J: TRBJ2-7; size: -; D: -; V: TRBV4-1; CDR3: CASSQDPRVYEQYF; DNA: TGCGCCAGCAGCCAAGATCCCAGGGTCTACGAGCAGTACTTC
J: TRBJ2-1; size: -; D: TRBD1; V: TRBV20-1; CDR3: CSARVRAGQGFHEQFF; DNA: TGCAGTGCTAGAGTACGTGCGGGACAGGGGTTCCATGAGCAGTTCTTC
J: TRBJ1-1; size: few; D: -; V: TRBV20-1; CDR3: CSSTKSDTEAFF; DNA: TGCAGTTCGACTAAATCGGACACTGAAGCTTTCTTT
J: TRBJ2-1; size: few; D: TRBD1; V: TRBV7-2; CDR3: CASSLVGTGGNEQFF; DNA: TGTGCCAGCAGCTTAGTCGGGACAGGGGGTAATGAGCAGTTCTTC
J: TRBJ2-7; size: -; D: -; V: TRBV28; CDR3: CASGNPRDEQYF; DNA: TGTGCCAGCGGGAACCCTCGGGACGAGCAGTACTTC
J: TRBJ2-1; size: -; D: -; V: TRBV5-1; CDR3: CASSLGGTSYNEQFF; DNA: TGCGCCAGCAGCTTGGGGGGTACCTCCTACAATGAGCAGTTCTTC
J: TRBJ2-5; size: -; D: -; V: TRBV4-3; CDR3: CASSQVPQETQYF; DNA: TGCGCCAGCAGCCAAGTCCCCCAAGAGACCCAGTACTTC
J: TRBJ2-3; size: few; D: -; V: TRBV29-1; CDR3: CSVSPPILTDTQYF; DNA: TGCAGCGTTTCCCCCCCGATCCTCACAGATACGCAGTATTTT
J: TRBJ1-2; size: -; D: -; V: TRBV2; CDR3: CASSGDTTNYGYTF; DNA: TGTGCCAGCAGTGGAGACACGACAAACTATGGCTACACCTTC
J: TRBJ2-3; size: -; D: -; V: TRBV5-1; CDR3: CASSLGRANLNTQYF; DNA: TGCGCCAGCAGCTTGGGGCGGGCGAACCTTAATACGCAGTATTTT
J: TRBJ2-5; size: many; D: -; V: TRBV12-3/TRBV12-4; CDR3: CASSLEARANQETQYF; DNA: TGTGCCAGCAGCTTAGAGGCCAGGGCTAACCAAGAGACCCAGTACTTC
J: TRBJ2-5; size: -; D: TRBD1; V: TRBV28; CDR3: CASSESLDRHETQYF; DNA: TGTGCCAGCAGTGAATCCCTGGACAGGCATGAGACCCAGTACTTC
J: TRBJ2-1; size: few; D: -; V: TRBV6-6; CDR3: CASSYPKQTEQFF; DNA: TGTGCCAGCAGTTACCCTAAACAGACTGAGCAGTTCTTC
J: TRBJ1-2; size: -; D: -; V: TRBV20-1; CDR3: CSARDSLYPF; DNA: TGCAGTGCTAGGGACAGCCTATATCCCTTC
J: TRBJ1-5; size: -; D: TRBD1; V: TRBV28; CDR3: CASLSLDRVNQPQHF; DNA: TGTGCCAGCTTGTCACTCGACAGGGTCAATCAGCCCCAGCATTTT
J: TRBJ2-7; size: few; D: -; V: TRBV5-5; CDR3: CASSLSKDYEQYF; DNA: TGTGCCAGCAGCCTTAGTAAGGACTACGAGCAGTACTTC
J: TRBJ2-5; size: -; D: TRBD2; V: TRBV28; CDR3: CASSLLAGVLETQYF; DNA: TGTGCCAGCAGTTTACTAGCGGGAGTCTTAGAGACCCAGTACTTC
J: TRBJ2-1; size: few; D: -; V: TRBV6-2/TRBV6-3; CDR3: CASSQIGSGVSYNEQFF; DNA: TGTGCCAGCAGTCAAATAGGATCAGGGGTTTCCTACAATGAGCAGTTCTTC
J: TRBJ1-2; size: -; D: TRBD1; V: TRBV28; CDR3: CASRTGTLWSYTF; DNA: TGTGCCAGCAGGACAGGGACCCTATGGAGCTACACCTTC
J: TRBJ1-6; size: -; D: -; V: TRBV27; CDR3: CASRGTRGSPLHF; DNA: TGTGCCAGCAGGGGTACACGTGGTTCACCCCTCCACTTT
J: TRBJ1-1; size: few; D: -; V: TRBV5-6; CDR3: CASTIDSRETEAFF; DNA: TGTGCCAGCACCATCGACAGTAGGGAAACTGAAGCTTTCTTT
J: TRBJ2-7; size: few; D: TRBD2; V: TRBV6-1; CDR3: CASSATSGGVVFRDEQYF; DNA: TGTGCCAGCAGTGCCACTAGCGGGGGGGTGGTGTTTCGGGACGAGCAGTACTTC